This T cell receptor beta chain was captured in a study of blood T cell repertoires in COVID-19. The CDR3 is made up of 14 amino acids. The germline CDR1 and CDR2 sequences are MNHNY and SVGAGI (reference sequence). V was pared by 7 bases and J by 4 bases, with 15 bases between. Data came from immunoSEQ multiplex PCR; TCRdb stores just in-frame clones and leaves some out. This repertoire shows roughly 250,000 clones, about 91% found once; its top ten account for around 2.6%. This chain uses TRBV6-6 with TRBJ2-3; the D gene is possibly TRBD1 (5 bases). This sequence was found in a woman aged 25 to 39 with acute COVID-19. Input material: PBMCs or T cells enriched from blood (not recorded which). The chain's CDR3 is CASTVEQVSDTQYF. The CDR3 DNA reads as TGTGCCAGCACAGTAGAACAGGTGTCAGATACGCAGTATTTT.